Below are 9 T cell receptor beta chains sequenced from a single sample in a study of T cells in Graves' hyperthyroidism and ophthalmopathy (dated by TCRdb to between 2018 and 2021). The library was produced with multiplex PCR. Sequencing was performed on an Illumina HiSeq 2000. Amplification of TCR beta CDR3 regions was carried out from RNA transcripts. A first-round RT-PCR of the TCR CDR3 used the HTBI primer set with the Qiagen OneStep RT-PCR kit. TCRdb reworked the public reads: Q25 trimming with fastp, MiXCR clone assembly, productive beta chains retained. For every CDR3 protein sequence, its rows merge into one entry that carries the most common genes and DNA. A total of about 690,000 distinct CDR3 sequences appear in this sample, 15% to 20% of them only once. The ten largest make up 15% to 18% of the sample. Sequences were obtained from blood. Receptors were obtained from a man aged 50 to 60 with Graves' hyperthyroidism.

This clonotype was counted many times. V gene TRBV27 combines with J gene TRBJ1-2; TRBD1 might be the D (5 bases). V shed 0 bases and J shed 6 bases, with 11 bases lying between them. CDR3 length: 14 residues. Germline CDR1 MNHEY, CDR2 SMNVEV (reference sequence). CDR3 region: CASSLSRAGNGYTF. The CDR3 coding sequence is TGTGCCAGCAGTTTATCTAGAGCAGGGAATGGCTACACCTTC.

This chain connects TRBV20-1 to TRBJ2-7; D gene unclear. The germline V and J ends were trimmed by 5 bases and 3 bases, with 14 bases remaining between them. Germline V CDR1 and CDR2: DFQATT, SNEGSKA (reference sequence). This CDR3 spans 13 amino acids. CDR3 nucleotides: TGCAGTGCTGGCCAAGCAGCCATCTACGAGCAGTACTTC. Translating it yields CSAGQAAIYEQYF.

This clonotype appeared many times. The rearrangement joins TRBV27 to TRBJ1-5; D is unresolved. In germline, CDR1 is MNHEY, CDR2 SMNVEV (reference sequence). The CDR3 extends over 16 amino acids. V dropped 1 base and J dropped 1 base, with 11 bases sitting between them. Written as DNA, the CDR3 is TGTGCCAGCAGTTTATTCGGGGATGGGAGCAATCAGCCCCAGCATTTT. This codes for CASSLFGDGSNQPQHF.

The chain employs TRBV9 and TRBJ2-1; 9 nucleotides match TRBD2. CDR1 SGDLS and CDR2 YYNGEE come from the germline V gene. The CDR3 spans 16 residues. With V trimmed by 2 bases and J by 4 bases, 7 bases remained unmatched. DNA for the CDR3: TGTGCCAGCAGCGTCCAGCGGGAGGTTAAATACAATGAGCAGTTCTTC. It translates to CASSVQREVKYNEQFF.

The chain has TRBV19 and TRBJ2-3, with TRBD2 identical over 9 bases. V was pared by 6 bases and J by 3 bases, with 10 bases of the junction left unmatched. The CDR3 runs 16 residues. The germline V gene encodes CDR1 LNHDA and CDR2 SQIVND (reference sequence). CDR3 loop: CASSQWGSGSTDTQYF. In nucleotides, the CDR3 is TGTGCCAGTAGCCAATGGGGTAGCGGGAGTACAGATACGCAGTATTTT.

This chain links TRBV5-1 with TRBJ1-1; 7 bases align to TRBD1. Germline loops: CDR1 SGHRS, CDR2 YFSETQ. V dropped 8 bases and J dropped 3; count of bases not matched to a gene: 7. The CDR3 spans 13 residues. CDR3 region: CASSGTEYTEAFF. The CDR3 nucleotides read TGCGCCAGTTCAGGGACAGAATACACTGAAGCTTTCTTT.

This clonotype was detected a few times. V and J are TRBV14 and TRBJ2-7; 7 bases map to TRBD1. This CDR3 spans 16 amino acids. The V segment lost 3 bases and the J segment 4 bases; nucleotides outside the gene matches: 12. CDR1 SGHDN and CDR2 FVKESK come from the germline V gene. The CDR3, as DNA: TGTGCCAGCAGCCACCTCTACAGGGGTGTGGGGTACGAGCAGTACTTC. Translation gives CASSHLYRGVGYEQYF. The whole variable domain, remainder taken from reference TRBV14 and TRBJ2-7, is EAGVTQFPSHSVIEKGQTVTLRCDPISGHDNLYWYRRVMGKEIKFLLHFVKESKQDESGMPNNRFLAERTGGTYSTLKVQPAELEDSGVYFCASSHLYRGVGYEQYFGPGTRLTVT.

This clonotype was recorded a few times. The V and J genes are TRBV7-9 and TRBJ1-1; unclear D gene. This CDR3 spans 15 amino acids. V shed 5 bases and J shed 2 bases, with 15 bases lying between them. Germline CDR1 and CDR2: SEHNR and FQNEAQ (reference sequence). In DNA form, the CDR3 reads TGTGCCAGCAGCCTACCTTCTTGGGAAAACACTGAAGCTTTCTTT. Translated: CASSLPSWENTEAFF.

This clonotype was detected many times. The rearrangement joins TRBV7-2 to TRBJ2-7, with 12 positions matching TRBD2. Germline V lookup: CDR1 SGHTA, CDR2 FQGNSA. Germline trimming cut 4 bases from V and 2 bases from J; bases unmatched to any gene: 6. The CDR3 totals 16 residues. CDR3 region: CASSSGTSGLTYEQYF. Here the CDR3 DNA reads TGTGCCAGCAGCTCTGGGACTAGCGGGTTAACCTACGAGCAGTACTTC.